Listed below are T cell receptor beta chains from one sample, sequenced in a study of CD8+ T cells in alopecia areata. Libraries were prepared by immunoSEQ multiplex PCR; TCRdb keeps only in-frame clonotypes and omits some of them. This table has about 290,000 clones, nearly 60% appearing once. The specimen was CD4+ T cells sorted from blood, collected at week 24, from a patient treated with tofacitinib. These receptors originate from a human donor with alopecia areata. Each CDR3 is given with its conserved first and last residue. A D gene is named only where the DNA matches it firmly. Clone size appears in some rows only: once, few, many, or a class for an expanded clone.

j_gene,v_gene,abundance,d_gene,CDR3nt,CDR3aa
TRBJ1-6,TRBV27,-,TRBD1,TGTGCCAGCAGTCCGTACAGGGGTCCAAATTCACCCCTCCACTTT,CASSPYRGPNSPLHF
TRBJ2-2,TRBV6-5,-,TRBD2,TGTGCCGGGGGGACTAGCGGTAACACCGGGGAGCTGTTTTTT,CAGGTSGNTGELFF
TRBJ2-2,TRBV6-1,-,-,TGTGCCAGCAGTGAAAAGGGGACCCACCCCACCGGGGAGCTGTTTTTT,CASSEKGTHPTGELFF
TRBJ2-5,TRBV2,once,TRBD1,TGTGCCAGCAGGACAGGGTCGGAGACCCAGTACTTC,CASRTGSETQYF
TRBJ1-1,TRBV27,once,-,TGTGCCAGCAGTAAGAATAGGAACACTGAAGCTTTCTTT,CASSKNRNTEAFF
TRBJ1-4,TRBV7-9,few,-,TGTGCCAGCAGCTTAGCGAGCGCTACAACTAATGAAAAACTGTTTTTT,CASSLASATTNEKLFF
TRBJ1-4,TRBV15,-,-,TGTGCCACCAGCAGAGCGGGGGGCATTGGGGAAAAACTGTTTTTT,CATSRAGGIGEKLFF
TRBJ1-6,TRBV30,-,TRBD1,TGTGCCTGGAGTGCGGACAGGGGTGAGGGGTCACCCCTCCACTTT,CAWSADRGEGSPLHF
TRBJ1-1,TRBV28,-,-,TGTGCCAGCAGCGAAAGGAGGAATCTGAACACTGAAGCTTTCTTT,CASSERRNLNTEAFF
TRBJ2-6,TRBV30,-,TRBD1,TGTGCCTGGAGCCTACCGGAGGGACAGGGGTCGTATGGGGCCAACGTCCTGACTTTC,CAWSLPEGQGSYGANVLTF
TRBJ2-3,TRBV6-5,-,TRBD1,TGTGCCAGCAGCACCGGGACAGGGGCGGCAGATACGCAGTATTTT,CASSTGTGAADTQYF
TRBJ2-1,TRBV29-1,-,-,TGCAGCGTTACCACGAGCTCCTACAATGAGCAGTTCTTC,CSVTTSSYNEQFF
TRBJ1-2,TRBV30,-,-,TGTGCCTGGAGTTCAATTGCCCGAGCCTCCCCTGGCTACACCTTC,CAWSSIARASPGYTF
TRBJ1-1,TRBV25-1,-,-,TGTGCCAGCAGTGAGCCCGATCTCGGGGCTTTCTTT,CASSEPDLGAFF
TRBJ1-5,TRBV28,-,TRBD1,TGTGCCAGCAGCACCGGGACAGGGGTATATCAGCCCCAGCATTTT,CASSTGTGVYQPQHF
TRBJ1-5,TRBV10-3,once,-,TGTGCCCCTTATGGGGCTGGCAATCAGCCCCAGCATTTT,CAPYGAGNQPQHF
TRBJ2-1,TRBV9,-,-,TGTGCCAGCAGCGTAGCGGGAGATTCCTACAATGAGCAGTTCTTC,CASSVAGDSYNEQFF
TRBJ1-5,TRBV27,once,-,TGTGCCAGCAGTCGACTCCGGAGCAATCAGCCCCAGCATTTT,CASSRLRSNQPQHF
TRBJ2-7,TRBV30,few,-,TGTGCGGCGGGTCCCCGGGAGGAGCAGTACTTC,CAAGPREEQYF
TRBJ1-2,TRBV30,-,-,TGTGCCTGGGAAAGCGGGGCTAAGGGAACTAGTGGCTACACCTTC,CAWESGAKGTSGYTF
TRBJ2-3,TRBV27,-,TRBD2,TGTGCCAGCGCAGGCGCTAGCGGGGGCACAGATACGCAGTATTTT,CASAGASGGTDTQYF
TRBJ1-3,TRBV4-1,-,-,TGCGCCAGCAGCCAAGAGTCAGCCGTCTTTGGAAACACCATATATTTT,CASSQESAVFGNTIYF
TRBJ1-2,TRBV10-3,-,TRBD1,TGTGCCATCAGTGCGACTCCGGGACAGGGGGCTATTGGCTACACCTTC,CAISATPGQGAIGYTF
TRBJ1-4,TRBV30,-,-,TGTGCCTGGAGTGTATTCCGGGCAGGGGTTCAAAAACTGTTTTTT,CAWSVFRAGVQKLFF